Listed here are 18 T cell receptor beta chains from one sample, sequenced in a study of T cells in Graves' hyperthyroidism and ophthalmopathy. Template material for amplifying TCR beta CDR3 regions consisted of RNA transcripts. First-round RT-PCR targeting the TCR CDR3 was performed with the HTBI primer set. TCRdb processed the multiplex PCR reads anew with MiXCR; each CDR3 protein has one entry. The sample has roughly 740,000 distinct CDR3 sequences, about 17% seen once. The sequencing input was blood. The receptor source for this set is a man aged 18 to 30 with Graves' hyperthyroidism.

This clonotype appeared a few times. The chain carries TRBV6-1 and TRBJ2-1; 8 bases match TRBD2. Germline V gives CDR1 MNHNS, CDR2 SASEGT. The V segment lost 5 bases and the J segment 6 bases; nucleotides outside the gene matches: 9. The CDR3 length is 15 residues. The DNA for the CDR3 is TGTGCCAGCAGTACTGCGGGGGGCTTTGGCAATGAGCAGTTCTTC. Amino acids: CASSTAGGFGNEQFF.

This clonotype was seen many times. CDR3 in amino acids: CASSPPPAGGYEQYF. CDR3 coding DNA: TGTGCCAGCAGTCCCCCCCCAGCGGGAGGGTACGAGCAGTACTTC. V is TRBV28 and J is TRBJ2-7; 10 bases align to TRBD2. With 5 bases clipped from V and 4 bases from J, the junction kept 8 bases outside the gene matches. Germline-derived CDR1 and CDR2 are MDHEN and SYDVKM. The CDR3 runs 15 residues.

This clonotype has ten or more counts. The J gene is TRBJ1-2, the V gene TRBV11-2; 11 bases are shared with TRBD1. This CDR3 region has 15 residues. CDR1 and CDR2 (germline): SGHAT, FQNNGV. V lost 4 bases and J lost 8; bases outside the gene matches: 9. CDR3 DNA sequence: TGTGCCAGCAGCTCGGACAGGGGGCTAGGTAGCGGCTACACCTTC. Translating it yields CASSSDRGLGSGYTF.

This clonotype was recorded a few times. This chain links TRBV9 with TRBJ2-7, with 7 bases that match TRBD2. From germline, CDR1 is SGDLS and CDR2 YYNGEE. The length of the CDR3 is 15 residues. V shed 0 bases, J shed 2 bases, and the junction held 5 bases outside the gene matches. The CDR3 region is CASSVGLAAAYEQYF. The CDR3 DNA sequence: TGTGCCAGCAGCGTAGGGCTAGCGGCGGCCTACGAGCAGTACTTC.

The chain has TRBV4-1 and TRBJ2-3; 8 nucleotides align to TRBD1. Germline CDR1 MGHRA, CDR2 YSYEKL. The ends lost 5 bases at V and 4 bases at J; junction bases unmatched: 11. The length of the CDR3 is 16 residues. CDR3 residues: CASSFPPAGGPDTQYF. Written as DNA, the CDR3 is TGCGCCAGCAGCTTCCCGCCCGCAGGGGGCCCAGATACGCAGTATTTT.

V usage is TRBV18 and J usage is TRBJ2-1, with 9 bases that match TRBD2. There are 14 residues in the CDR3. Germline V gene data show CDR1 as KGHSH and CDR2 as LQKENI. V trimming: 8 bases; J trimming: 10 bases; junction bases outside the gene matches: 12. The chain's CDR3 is CASSTGLALGEQFF. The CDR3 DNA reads TGTGCCAGCAGTACCGGACTAGCGCTAGGGGAGCAGTTCTTC. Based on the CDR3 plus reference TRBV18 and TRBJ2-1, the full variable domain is NAGVMQNPRHLVRRRGQEARLRCSPMKGHSHVYWYRQLPEEGLKFMVYLQKENIIDESGMPKERFSAEFPKEGPSILRIQQVVRGDSAAYFCASSTGLALGEQFFGPGTRLTVL.

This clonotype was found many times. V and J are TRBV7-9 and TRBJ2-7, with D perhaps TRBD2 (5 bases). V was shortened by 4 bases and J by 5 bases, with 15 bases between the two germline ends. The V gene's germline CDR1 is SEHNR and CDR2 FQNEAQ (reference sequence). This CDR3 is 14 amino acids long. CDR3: CASSSVQTRDEQYF. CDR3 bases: TGTGCCAGCAGCTCCGTACAAACGCGGGACGAGCAGTACTTC.

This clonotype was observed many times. The CDR3 protein is CASSPTGREQYF. Here the CDR3 DNA reads TGTGCCAGCAGCCCGACGGGCCGGGAGCAGTACTTC. This chain joins TRBV27 and TRBJ2-7; D ambiguous. CDR1 and CDR2 from the germline V gene are MNHEY and SMNVEV (reference sequence). This CDR3 contains 12 residues. V was clipped by 6 bases and J by 7 bases, with 13 bases between them.

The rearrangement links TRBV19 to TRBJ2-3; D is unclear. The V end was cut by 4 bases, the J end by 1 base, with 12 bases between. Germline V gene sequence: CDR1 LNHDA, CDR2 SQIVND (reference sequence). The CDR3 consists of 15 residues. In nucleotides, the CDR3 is TGTGCCAGTAGTAAGTCGGTGATCCGCACAGATACGCAGTATTTT. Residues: CASSKSVIRTDTQYF.

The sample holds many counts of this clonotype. The CDR3 here is CASSVDRTDQETQYF. As DNA, the CDR3 is TGTGCCAGCAGTGTGGATCGGACAGACCAAGAGACCCAGTACTTC. The V gene is TRBV2, the J gene TRBJ2-5; perhaps TRBD1 as D (6 bases). The ends were cut back, 4 bases at V and 0 bases at J, with 12 bases in the middle. Germline V gene sequence: CDR1 SNHLY, CDR2 FYNNEI. The CDR3 contains 15 residues.

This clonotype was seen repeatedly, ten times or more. As DNA, the CDR3 is TGTGCCAGCAGCCCGGACAGGGGGCGCATTGAGCAGTTCTTC. This codes for CASSPDRGRIEQFF. The rearrangement joins TRBV2 to TRBJ2-1, with 11 bases that match TRBD1. The CDR3 totals 14 residues. Germline loops: CDR1 SNHLY, CDR2 FYNNEI. The J segment lost 9 bases and the V segment lost 6 bases, leaving 7 bases of the junction unmatched.

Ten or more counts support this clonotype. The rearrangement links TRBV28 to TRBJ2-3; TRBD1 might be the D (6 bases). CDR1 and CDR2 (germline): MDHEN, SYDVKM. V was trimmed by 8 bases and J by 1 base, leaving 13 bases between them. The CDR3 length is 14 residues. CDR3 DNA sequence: TGTGCCAGCGAGAAGGGGGACCGCACAGATACGCAGTATTTT. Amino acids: CASEKGDRTDTQYF.

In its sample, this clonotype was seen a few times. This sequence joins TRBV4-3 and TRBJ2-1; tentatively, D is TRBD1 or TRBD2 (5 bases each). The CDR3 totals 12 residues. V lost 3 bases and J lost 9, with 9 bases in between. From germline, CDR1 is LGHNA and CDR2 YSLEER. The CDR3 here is CASSQGRAEQFF. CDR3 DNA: TGCGCCAGCAGCCAGGGGCGGGCTGAGCAGTTCTTC.

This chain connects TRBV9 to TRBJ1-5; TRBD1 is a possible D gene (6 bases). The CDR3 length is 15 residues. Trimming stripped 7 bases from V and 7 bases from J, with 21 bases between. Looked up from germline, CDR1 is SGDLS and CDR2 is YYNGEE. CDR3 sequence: CASGGGGATEQPQHF. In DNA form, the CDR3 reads TGTGCCAGCGGTGGGGGGGGCGCGACGGAACAGCCCCAGCATTTT.

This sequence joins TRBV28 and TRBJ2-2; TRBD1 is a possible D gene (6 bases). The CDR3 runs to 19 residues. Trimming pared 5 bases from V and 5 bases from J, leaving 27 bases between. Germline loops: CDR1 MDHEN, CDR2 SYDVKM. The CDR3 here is CASSHTLTRQVKGTGELFF. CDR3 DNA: TGTGCCAGCAGTCACACGCTCACGAGACAGGTGAAGGGGACCGGGGAGCTGTTTTTT.

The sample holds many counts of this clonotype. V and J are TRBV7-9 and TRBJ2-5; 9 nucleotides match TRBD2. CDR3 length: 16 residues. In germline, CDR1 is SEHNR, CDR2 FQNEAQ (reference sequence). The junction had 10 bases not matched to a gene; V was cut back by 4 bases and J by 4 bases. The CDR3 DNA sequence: TGTGCCAGCAGCTCAACTAGAGCGGGAGGAGGAGAGACCCAGTACTTC. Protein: CASSSTRAGGGETQYF.

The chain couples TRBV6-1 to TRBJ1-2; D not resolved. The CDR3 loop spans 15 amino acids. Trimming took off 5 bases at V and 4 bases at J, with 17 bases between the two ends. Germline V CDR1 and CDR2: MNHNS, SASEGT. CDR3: CASSPPGLGTYGYTF. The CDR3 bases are TGTGCCAGCAGTCCCCCGGGTTTGGGTACCTATGGCTACACCTTC.

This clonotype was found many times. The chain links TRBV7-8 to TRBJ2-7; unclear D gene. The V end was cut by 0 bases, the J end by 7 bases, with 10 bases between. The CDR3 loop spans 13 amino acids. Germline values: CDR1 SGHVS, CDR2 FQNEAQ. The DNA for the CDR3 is TGTGCCAGCAGCTTAGCGTTGCCCCGAGAGCAGTACTTC. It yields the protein CASSLALPREQYF.